This T cell receptor (beta chain) was sequenced during a study of cytomegalovirus exposure and HLA in healthy donors. Regarding the study as a whole: Productive rates of about 90% or about 30% were seen for most TCR beta V segments in an earlier analysis.

Germline assignment: CDR1 MNHNS and CDR2 SASEGT. The CDR3 consists of 11 residues. V dropped 2 bases and J dropped 10 bases, with 6 bases sitting between them. As to this clone: Its antigen is as yet unknown.

It was with 60 Vbeta and 13 Jbeta primers that the PCR ran. The table came from immunoSEQ multiplex PCR; TCRdb's copy has only in-frame clones and leaves some out. The profile shows fewer than 120,000 clones, 70% to 90% of them singletons. This chain joins TRBV6-1 and TRBJ2-1, with D uncertain. The specimen sequenced was PBMCs. The TCR comes from a man aged 35 to 55 in good health and CMV-seronegative. The CDR3 bases are TGTGCCAGCAGTGAAAATAGCGAGCAGTTCTTC. It yields the protein CASSENSEQFF.